This T cell receptor (beta chain) was recovered during a study of blood T cells in healthy people across ages. Findings and limits, study-wide: The unknown donor CMV status may have confounded expanded clonotype changes. In older individuals, TCR beta diversity per million T cells was lower, falling roughly linearly with age.

Sample donors were healthy Caucasian individuals that came from Russia, aged roughly 6 to 95. Isolating PBMCs gave at least 7 million of these cells per sample. The CDR3 runs 13 residues. Germline CDR1 and CDR2: SGHVS and FNYEAQ. A J-beta primer mix and a sample-barcoded 5' primer were used in a second PCR of about 7 to 12 cycles. In TCRdb, the 5' RACE reads were re-called with MiXCR into one record per CDR3 protein. This sample yields under 750,000 distinct CDR3 sequences, of which around half are seen a single time; around 24% belongs to the top ten. This clonotype was detected a few times. What it recognizes is unknown.

This rearrangement joins TRBV7-6 to TRBJ2-5; no clear D gene. The last part of the DNA fits TRBJ2-7 better; the J call may be wrong. This TCR derives from an older man in good health. What was sequenced was blood. As DNA, the CDR3 is TGTGCCAGCAGCTTAAGACTGGAGTACGAGCAGTACTTC. As protein: CASSLRLEYEQYF.